One and the same sample provided the 30 T cell receptor beta chains below, sequenced in a study of T cells in localized non-small cell lung cancer. Sequenced by immunoSEQ multiplex PCR; TCRdb stores in-frame clones only, minus some. The sample shows about 31,000 clones, 89% of them seen only once. Sequencing was performed on peripheral blood, taken before any cancer treatment. These receptors were collected from a woman aged 35 to 75 with stage I lung adenocarcinoma.

V and J are TRBV29-1 and TRBJ1-2; D is perhaps TRBD1 (5 bases). The CDR3 is 11 residues long. V lost 7 bases and J 4 bases, leaving 10 bases between the germline ends. CDR1 and CDR2 from the germline V gene are SQVTM and ANQGSEA. The CDR3 coding sequence is TGCAGCGAAAAGACAGTCTATGGCTACACCTTC. Translating gives CSEKTVYGYTF.

The chain combines TRBV5-1 with TRBJ2-2; D is unresolved. Germline CDR1 reads SGHRS; CDR2 reads YFSETQ. Trimming shortened V by 0 bases and J by 0 bases, and 9 bases separated the two germline ends. The CDR3 runs to 16 residues. CDR3 loop: CASSLAAGTNTGELFF. DNA of the CDR3: TGCGCCAGCAGCTTGGCTGCTGGTACGAACACCGGGGAGCTGTTTTTT.

The chain combines TRBV9 with TRBJ2-2, with TRBD2 identical over 8 bases. J lost 6 bases, V lost 0 bases, and 7 bases had no gene match. CDR1 is SGDLS and CDR2 is YYNGEE in the germline V gene. This CDR3 spans 16 amino acids. As DNA, the CDR3 is TGTGCCAGCAGCGTAGATTGGACTAGCCTCTCCGGGGAGCTGTTTTTT. Its translation: CASSVDWTSLSGELFF.

V and J are TRBV7-6 and TRBJ1-1; 8 bases are shared with TRBD1. Trimming removed 5 bases from V and 5 bases from J; junction bases left unmatched: 10. CDR1 is SGHVS, CDR2 FNYEAQ, per germline. This CDR3 region has 15 residues. CDR3: CASSISTGVETEAFF. The DNA for the CDR3 is TGTGCCAGCAGCATATCGACAGGGGTAGAGACTGAAGCTTTCTTT.

The chain combines TRBV27 with TRBJ1-2, with TRBD1 matching 7 bases. The CDR3 is 15 residues long. Germline values: CDR1 MNHEY, CDR2 SMNVEV (reference sequence). The ends lost 6 bases at V and 3 bases at J; junction bases unmatched: 10. The DNA for the CDR3 is TGTGCCAGCAGCCCCGACAGGGCGAGATACTATGGCTACACCTTC. Its protein product is CASSPDRARYYGYTF.

The J gene is TRBJ1-5, the V gene TRBV6-1, with D tentatively TRBD1 (6 bases). Trimming cost V 8 bases and J 2 bases, with 13 bases left between them. The V gene's germline CDR1 is MNHNS and CDR2 SASEGT. The CDR3 consists of 14 residues. CDR3 sequence: CASWQQGGNQPQHF. The CDR3 DNA is TGTGCCAGCTGGCAACAGGGCGGCAATCAGCCCCAGCATTTT.

Here the CDR3 reads CASSLLNLGGELFF. The CDR3, as DNA: TGTGCCAGCAGCTTACTTAATCTCGGCGGGGAGCTGTTTTTT. The rearrangement uses TRBV7-3 and TRBJ2-2, with D uncertain. In germline, CDR1 is SGHTA, CDR2 FQGTGA. V was pared by 2 bases and J by 7 bases, with 11 bases between. CDR3 length: 14 amino acids.

CDR3 loop: CASSLDTRNYGYTF. Here the CDR3 DNA reads TGCGCCAGCAGCTTGGATACCAGGAACTATGGCTACACCTTC. This chain uses TRBV5-1 with TRBJ1-2; D gene uncertain. Trimming cost V 0 bases and J 2 bases, with 8 bases left between them. This CDR3 has 14 amino acids. The germline CDR1 and CDR2 sequences are SGHRS and YFSETQ.

V is TRBV6-5 and J is TRBJ1-5; TRBD1 agrees at 10 bases. Germline V gene sequence: CDR1 MNHEY, CDR2 SVGAGI. This CDR3 has 15 residues. V dropped 6 bases and J dropped 6; count of bases not matched to a gene: 8. CDR3 nucleotide sequence: TGTGCCAGCAGCAAAGACAGGGGGCAGGCTCAGCCCCAGCATTTT. It yields the protein CASSKDRGQAQPQHF.

In regard to this clone: An end of the junction differs from the germline gene, which may be a read error. The chain is built from TRBV6-6 and TRBJ2-7; D call uncertain. The CDR3 is 12 residues long. CDR1 is MNHNY, CDR2 SVGAGI, per germline (reference sequence). CDR3 protein: CASSYDSHEQYF. The CDR3 DNA sequence: TGTGCCAGCAGTTATGACTCCCACGAGCAGTACTTC.

The chain has TRBV30 and TRBJ2-5, with D perhaps TRBD2 (6 bases). Germline V gene lookup returns CDR1 GTSNPN and CDR2 SVGIG (reference sequence). The CDR3 has 14 amino acids. V lost 3 bases to trimming and J lost 2 bases, with 13 bases between them. CDR3 sequence: CAWSGGTAQETQYF. The CDR3 coding sequence is TGTGCCTGGAGCGGCGGGACGGCTCAAGAGACCCAGTACTTC. The full variable domain, rest sourced from reference TRBV30 and TRBJ2-5, is SQTIHQWPATLVQPVGSPLSLECTVEGTSNPNLYWYRQAAGRGLQLLFYSVGIGQISSEVPQNLSASRPQDRQFILSSKKLLLSDSGFYLCAWSGGTAQETQYFGPGTRLLVL.

The chain is built from TRBV9 and TRBJ2-3, with 12 bases aligning to TRBD2. Unmatched junction bases numbered 7, after V lost 1 base and J lost 4 bases. The CDR3 loop spans 17 amino acids. CDR1 and CDR2 from the germline V gene are SGDLS and YYNGEE. CDR3 DNA sequence: TGTGCCAGCAGCGTATCTAGCGGGGGGGCCATCGCAGATACGCAGTATTTT. Amino acid sequence: CASSVSSGGAIADTQYF.

The rearrangement uses TRBV19 and TRBJ1-2; D call uncertain. V dropped 6 bases and J dropped 2 bases, with 13 bases sitting between them. CDR3 size: 14 residues. CDR1 and CDR2 (germline): LNHDA, SQIVND (reference sequence). The CDR3 spells CASRGTNTNYGYTF. In DNA form, the CDR3 reads TGTGCCAGTAGGGGCACCAACACGAACTATGGCTACACCTTC.

This chain joins TRBV2 and TRBJ1-6; tentatively, D is TRBD1 (6 bases). Germline V gives CDR1 SNHLY, CDR2 FYNNEI. Trimming cost V 7 bases and J 3 bases, with 13 bases left between them. This CDR3 comprises 15 residues. The DNA for the CDR3 is TGTGCCAGCACCCCACAGGGAAACTATAATTCACCCCTCCACTTT. Translation gives CASTPQGNYNSPLHF. Using reference TRBV2 and TRBJ1-6 for the parts outside the CDR3, the full variable domain is EPEVTQTPSHQVTQMGQEVILRCVPISNHLYFYWYRQILGQKVEFLVSFYNNEISEKSEIFDDQFSVERPDGSNFTLKIRSTKLEDSAMYFCASTPQGNYNSPLHFGNGTRLTVT.

The chain recombines TRBV5-1 with TRBJ2-5; 11 nucleotides match TRBD1. CDR1 is SGHRS, CDR2 YFSETQ, per germline. CDR3 length equals 15 residues. J was trimmed by 5 bases and V by 2 bases; bases with no gene match: 5. CDR3 region: CASSFGQGAGETQYF. The CDR3 DNA follows: TGCGCCAGCAGCTTTGGACAGGGGGCGGGGGAGACCCAGTACTTC.

The chain carries TRBV6-1 and TRBJ2-3, with D perhaps TRBD1 (5 bases). The germline V gene encodes CDR1 MNHNS and CDR2 SASEGT. V gave up 6 bases and J gave up 3 bases, with 13 bases separating them. The CDR3 has 14 residues. DNA of the CDR3: TGTGCCAGCAGCCCTAGGCAGGGTACAGATACGCAGTATTTT. Translation gives CASSPRQGTDTQYF.

The V call is TRBV28, the J call TRBJ2-1, with 15 bases matching TRBD2. The CDR3 has 16 residues. The junction had 0 bases not matched to a gene; V was cut back by 5 bases and J by 1 base. CDR1 and CDR2 (germline): MDHEN, SYDVKM. CDR3 protein: CASSGTSGGSYNEQFF. The CDR3 nucleotides are TGTGCCAGCAGTGGGACTAGCGGGGGGTCCTACAATGAGCAGTTCTTC.

Written as DNA, the CDR3 is TGTGCCAGCATCCCAAAACAGCTCCGATACAATGAGCAGTTCTTC. Residues: CASIPKQLRYNEQFF. The rearrangement links TRBV6-1 to TRBJ2-1, with unresolved D. Trimming shortened V by 7 bases and J by 4 bases, and 17 bases separated the two germline ends. Germline-derived CDR1 and CDR2 are MNHNS and SASEGT. This CDR3 has 15 residues.

This clone was recorded once. The chain carries TRBV4-1 and TRBJ1-5, with 10 bases matching TRBD1. Per germline, CDR1 MGHRA and CDR2 YSYEKL. The CDR3 sequence is 16 residues long. The V segment lost 4 bases and the J segment 7 bases; nucleotides outside the gene matches: 10. CDR3 sequence reads: CASSPRPGTGDQPQHF. The CDR3 nucleotides read TGCGCCAGCAGCCCCCGTCCCGGGACAGGGGACCAGCCCCAGCATTTT.

This sequence joins TRBV7-8 and TRBJ2-1; 8 bases map to TRBD2. Germline-derived CDR1 and CDR2 are SGHVS and FQNEAQ. V lost 0 bases to trimming and J lost 7 bases; unmatched junction nucleotides: 14. The CDR3 totals 18 residues. The CDR3 spells CASSLAQGAGDANNEQFF. CDR3 in DNA: TGTGCCAGCAGCTTAGCCCAGGGAGCGGGAGACGCTAATAATGAGCAGTTCTTC.

The V gene is TRBV7-2, the J gene TRBJ2-5, with D possibly being TRBD2 (7 bases). V was trimmed by 5 bases and J by 6 bases, leaving 22 bases between them. This CDR3 spans 16 amino acids. Germline V CDR1 and CDR2: SGHTA, FQGNSA. CDR3 protein: CASSLSAGALGKTQYF. The CDR3 bases are TGTGCCAGCAGCCTATCGGCGGGGGCGCTAGGGAAGACCCAGTACTTC.

V is TRBV19 and J is TRBJ2-3, with TRBD2 matching over 7 bases. The CDR3 is made up of 13 amino acids. J gave up 4 bases and V 6 bases, and 4 bases lay outside the gene matches. Germline CDR1 reads LNHDA; CDR2 reads SQIVND (reference sequence). The DNA of the CDR3 is TGTGCCAGTAGGCGGGGGTTAGCAGATACGCAGTATTTT. Encoded protein: CASRRGLADTQYF.

The table lists this clone with a few counts. This chain connects TRBV5-4 to TRBJ1-1, with a weak D call TRBD1 (5 bases). The CDR3 runs to 15 residues. In germline, CDR1 is SGHNT, CDR2 YYREEE (reference sequence). V lost 2 bases and J 2 bases, leaving 13 bases between the germline ends. CDR3 in amino acids: CASSFNRNLNTEAFF. In DNA form, the CDR3 reads TGTGCCAGCAGCTTTAACAGGAATTTAAACACTGAAGCTTTCTTT.

The chain joins TRBV4-3 to TRBJ1-2; tentative D call: TRBD1 (6 bases). CDR1 and CDR2 (germline): LGHNA, YSLEER. Trimming cost V 1 base and J 2 bases, with 11 bases left between them. The CDR3 loop spans 15 amino acids. The CDR3 loop reads CASSQVGQYNYGYTF. The CDR3 nucleotides read TGCGCCAGCAGCCAAGTAGGACAGTACAACTATGGCTACACCTTC.

J is TRBJ2-7 and V is TRBV27; 7 nucleotides match TRBD2. Germline lookup yields CDR1 MNHEY and CDR2 SMNVEV (reference sequence). The CDR3 covers 15 residues. The ends lost 6 bases at V and 0 bases at J; junction bases unmatched: 8. The CDR3 DNA follows: TGTGCCAGCAGCCCACTGGGGGGGAGCTCCTACGAGCAGTACTTC. Translation: CASSPLGGSSYEQYF.

The rearrangement uses TRBV4-2 and TRBJ1-1; 9 bases line up with TRBD1. The V segment lost 0 bases and the J segment 3 bases; nucleotides outside the gene matches: 23. The CDR3 is 22 amino acids. Germline V gene lookup returns CDR1 LGHNA and CDR2 YNFKEQ. CDR3 sequence (DNA): TGTGCCAGCAGCCAAGATAAGGGGGTGCGGGACAGGGCATCATTTTTCCACACTGAAGCTTTCTTT. It is translated as CASSQDKGVRDRASFFHTEAFF.

The chain recombines TRBV15 with TRBJ2-5; 10 bases line up with TRBD1. The end of the DNA is better explained by TRBJ2-7, so the J call may be wrong. The CDR3 contains 16 residues. The germline V gene encodes CDR1 LNHNV and CDR2 YYDKDF (reference sequence). Here the CDR3 reads CATSRESAGTGVEQYF. The CDR3 DNA is TGTGCCACCAGCAGAGAATCCGCCGGGACAGGGGTCGAGCAGTACTTC.

The chain carries TRBV4-3 and TRBJ1-3, with TRBD1 as a possible D gene (5 bases). This CDR3 is built from 16 residues. V lost 2 bases to trimming and J lost 0 bases, with 11 bases between them. Germline V gene sequence: CDR1 LGHNA, CDR2 YSLEER. Written as DNA, the CDR3 is TGCGCCAGCAGCCAAAGCCCCGGGGGCTCTGGAAACACCATATATTTT. Translating it yields CASSQSPGGSGNTIYF.

The chain recombines TRBV6-6 with TRBJ2-7, with D possibly TRBD1 on 5 matching bases. V was pared by 5 bases and J by 2 bases, with 13 bases between. This CDR3 spans 14 amino acids. CDR1 MNHNY and CDR2 SVGAGI come from the germline V gene (reference sequence). CDR3 DNA: TGTGCCAGCAGTGTGACAGCCTCCACCTACGAGCAGTACTTC. Its protein product is CASSVTASTYEQYF.

This clone appeared once. V gene TRBV7-3 combines with J gene TRBJ2-1; 14 bases match TRBD2. Germline trimming cut 4 bases from V and 7 bases from J; bases unmatched to any gene: 9. The CDR3 totals 17 residues. Germline CDR1 is SGHTA and CDR2 is FQGTGA. The CDR3 bases are TGTGCCAGCAGCTCAGGCGCCGGGACTAGCGGGAGAAATGAGCAGTTCTTC. The encoded protein is CASSSGAGTSGRNEQFF. Full variable domain (missing parts from reference TRBV7-3 and TRBJ2-1): GAGVSQTPSNKVTEKGKYVELRCDPISGHTALYWYRQSLGQGPEFLIYFQGTGAADDSGLPNDRFFAVRPEGSVSTLKIQRTERGDSAVYLCASSSGAGTSGRNEQFFGPGTRLTVL.